These 3 T cell receptor beta chains were sequenced from one sample in a study of early T cells in non-severe SARS-CoV-2 infection. TCRdb itself ran the 5' RACE reads through MiXCR, one entry per CDR3 protein. The table records 80,000 to 100,000 distinct CDR3 sequences, approximately 10% of them present only once. Material: whole blood, obtained at baseline. These receptors all stem from an adult who was a healthcare worker with PCR-confirmed SARS-CoV-2 infection or an uninfected control (not recorded which).

The genes are TRBV3-1 and TRBJ2-7, with TRBD1 as a possible D gene (5 bases). V lost 0 bases to trimming and J lost 2 bases, with 20 bases between them. CDR3 size: 18 residues. CDR1 and CDR2 (germline): LGHDT, YNNKEL (reference sequence). Written as DNA, the CDR3 is TGTGCCAGCAGCCAAGATGTCGACAGACTCGTCCCACCCTACGAGCAGTACTTC. Its protein product is CASSQDVDRLVPPYEQYF.

This clonotype was found many times. The chain is built from TRBV10-1 and TRBJ2-7; 7 bases map to TRBD2. Germline trimming cut 10 bases from V and 0 bases from J; bases unmatched to any gene: 9. Germline V gives CDR1 WNHNN, CDR2 SYGVQD (reference sequence). The CDR3 runs to 14 residues. CDR3 residues: CATAQAGSSYEQYF. CDR3 bases: TGCGCCACTGCCCAAGCGGGGAGCTCCTACGAGCAGTACTTC.

The chain employs TRBV18 and TRBJ1-5, with 11 bases matching TRBD1. V lost 6 bases, J lost 3 bases, and 1 base stayed unmatched. CDR1 is KGHSH and CDR2 is LQKENI in the germline V gene. This CDR3 spans 14 amino acids. The CDR3 region is CASSDRGPNQPQHF. For the CDR3, the DNA is TGTGCCAGCTCGGACAGGGGGCCCAATCAGCCCCAGCATTTT.